Each of the 31 T cell receptor beta chains below was sequenced from the same sample in a study of blood T cell repertoires in COVID-19. TCRdb keeps only in-frame clones here, not all; method: immunoSEQ multiplex PCR. This table has 120,000 to 150,000 clones, around nine tenths appearing once. Sequenced material: peripheral blood. All receptors come from a man in his sixties with active or convalescent COVID-19.

This clone was seen a single time. The chain has TRBV29-1 and TRBJ1-2; D unresolved. V shed 7 bases and J shed 0 bases, with 6 bases lying between them. Germline V gene lookup returns CDR1 SQVTM and CDR2 ANQGSEA. The CDR3 is 11 amino acids. Here the CDR3 DNA reads TGCAGCGCTGGGCCTAACTATGGCTACACCTTC. Its translation: CSAGPNYGYTF.

The rearrangement links TRBV5-1 to TRBJ1-2, with 8 bases identical to TRBD1. The CDR3 sequence is 16 residues long. Germline V CDR1 and CDR2: SGHRS, YFSETQ. Trimming took 5 bases from V and 4 from J; bases not matched to a gene: 13. CDR3 residues: CASSSSPTGTGYGYTF. The DNA for the CDR3 is TGCGCCAGCAGTTCGAGCCCGACCGGGACAGGCTATGGCTACACCTTC. Together with reference TRBV5-1 and TRBJ1-2, the CDR3 gives the full variable domain: KAGVTQTPRYLIKTRGQQVTLSCSPISGHRSVSWYQQTPGQGLQFLFEYFSETQRNKGNFPGRFSGRQFSNSRSEMNVSTLELGDSALYLCASSSSPTGTGYGYTFGSGTRLTVV.

V gene TRBV7-9 combines with J gene TRBJ2-1; TRBD1 aligns across 11 bases. Germline V gives CDR1 SEHNR, CDR2 FQNEAQ (reference sequence). Unmatched junction bases numbered 8, after V lost 3 bases and J lost 10 bases. The CDR3 loop spans 15 amino acids. As DNA, the CDR3 is TGTGCCAGCAGCTTCCTCCGGACAGGGGGCGACGAGCAGTTCTTC. This gives the protein CASSFLRTGGDEQFF.

The chain links TRBV6-5 to TRBJ1-4, with TRBD1 matching over 7 bases. Germline assignment: CDR1 MNHEY and CDR2 SVGAGI. CDR3 size: 14 residues. The V segment lost 8 bases and the J segment 9 bases; nucleotides outside the gene matches: 12. The CDR3 nucleotides are TGTGCCAGCCGCGCGACAGGGAATAGTCAAAAACTGTTTTTT. Its protein is CASRATGNSQKLFF.

As to this clone: Compared with germline, one end of the junction differs, possibly owing to a read error. The chain carries TRBV5-1 and TRBJ2-5, with 7 bases identical to TRBD2. CDR3 length: 14 residues. Germline values: CDR1 SGHRS, CDR2 YFSETQ. The CDR3, as DNA: TGCGCCAGCGGCTTACCTAGCGGCCAAGAGACCCAGTACTTC. It specifies CASGLPSGQETQYF.

The chain carries TRBV28 and TRBJ2-7, with D uncertain. Trimming stripped 5 bases from V and 6 bases from J, with 11 bases between. The CDR3 length is 12 residues. Germline CDR1 and CDR2: MDHEN and SYDVKM. CDR3 sequence reads: CASSPLMAEQYF. CDR3 sequence (DNA): TGTGCCAGCAGTCCCCTGATGGCCGAGCAGTACTTC.

The chain recombines TRBV7-2 with TRBJ1-1; TRBD1 matches at 8 bases. CDR1 and CDR2 (germline): SGHTA, FQGNSA. This CDR3 comprises 14 residues. V lost 4 bases to trimming and J lost 1 base; unmatched junction nucleotides: 2. For the CDR3, the DNA is TGTGCCAGCAGCTCAGGGGGCTGGAACACTGAAGCTTTCTTT. This codes for CASSSGGWNTEAFF.

The genes are TRBV19 and TRBJ2-4; TRBD2 matches 11 bases. Losses at the gene ends were 10 bases for V and 2 bases for J; bases not matched to a gene: 7. The germline CDR1 and CDR2 sequences are LNHDA and SQIVND (reference sequence). This CDR3 region has 15 residues. The CDR3 here is CATKTSGKTKNIQYF. The CDR3 coding sequence is TGTGCCACCAAGACTAGCGGGAAAACCAAAAACATTCAGTACTTC.

V is TRBV7-9 and J is TRBJ1-6; the D gene is possibly TRBD1 (5 bases). CDR1 is SEHNR, CDR2 FQNEAQ, per germline (reference sequence). This CDR3 is built from 15 residues. The ends were cut back, 1 base at V and 7 bases at J, with 11 bases in the middle. In nucleotides, the CDR3 is TGTGCCAGCAGCTTAGGTGGCAGGGCGAATTCACCCCTCCACTTT. Residues: CASSLGGRANSPLHF.

The chain links TRBV19 to TRBJ2-2; possibly TRBD2 for D (5 bases). Germline V lookup: CDR1 LNHDA, CDR2 SQIVND (reference sequence). CDR3 length: 15 amino acids. V dropped 8 bases and J dropped 1 base, with 14 bases sitting between them. CDR3 sequence reads: CASRPGEMNTGELFF. The CDR3 region has the DNA TGTGCCAGTCGCCCCGGGGAGATGAACACCGGGGAGCTGTTTTTT.

J is TRBJ2-1 and V is TRBV7-3, with 14 bases aligning to TRBD2. J was trimmed by 5 bases and V by 6 bases; bases with no gene match: 3. Germline V CDR1 and CDR2: SGHTA, FQGTGA. This CDR3 region has 15 residues. Written as DNA, the CDR3 is TGTGCCAGCAGACCGGGACTAGCGGGAGACAATGAGCAGTTCTTC. Translation gives CASRPGLAGDNEQFF.

The V and J genes are TRBV4-1 and TRBJ2-1; 7 positions match TRBD2. Trimming cost V 4 bases and J 3 bases; bases outside gene matches: 15. Per the germline V gene, CDR1 is MGHRA and CDR2 is YSYEKL. This CDR3 spans 18 amino acids. CDR3 bases: TGCGCCAGCAGCCCCTCAGCCCTAGCGGCAGTCCACTACAATGAGCAGTTCTTC. Translated, it gives CASSPSALAAVHYNEQFF.

V gene TRBV29-1 combines with J gene TRBJ1-5, with 7 bases lining up with TRBD1. The CDR3 is 14 amino acids. The germline V gene has CDR1 SQVTM and CDR2 ANQGSEA. Trimming took 7 bases from V and 6 from J; bases not matched to a gene: 12. The CDR3: CSARGGGEGQPQHF. The DNA of the CDR3 is TGCAGCGCCCGAGGGGGCGGGGAAGGTCAGCCCCAGCATTTT. The full variable domain, completed using reference TRBV29-1 and TRBJ1-5, is SAVISQKPSRDICQRGTSLTIQCQVDSQVTMMFWYRQQPGQSLTLIATANQGSEATYESGFVIDKFPISRPNLTFSTLTVSNMSPEDSSIYLCSARGGGEGQPQHFGDGTRLSIL.

This clone was seen once. V is TRBV10-2 and J is TRBJ1-2; 7 positions match TRBD1. The length of the CDR3 is 15 residues. The V segment lost 2 bases and the J segment 4 bases; nucleotides outside the gene matches: 7. Germline V gives CDR1 WSHSY, CDR2 SAAADI. CDR3 nucleotides: TGCGCCAGCAGTGAGCGGGCAGGGGGTGTCTATGGCTACACCTTC. Translation: CASSERAGGVYGYTF.

The V gene is TRBV24-1, the J gene TRBJ1-2; 7 nucleotides line up with TRBD1. Germline CDR1 KGHDR, CDR2 SFDVKD. The CDR3 length is 15 residues. V lost 4 bases to trimming and J lost 8 bases; unmatched junction nucleotides: 12. The CDR3 spells CATSDESGGREGYTF. The CDR3 DNA is TGTGCCACCAGTGACGAATCAGGGGGGAGAGAGGGCTACACCTTC.

This chain links TRBV28 with TRBJ1-1, with D perhaps TRBD1 (6 bases). The germline V and J ends were trimmed by 2 bases and 4 bases, with 17 bases remaining between them. Germline CDR1 reads MDHEN; CDR2 reads SYDVKM. CDR3 size: 16 residues. CDR3 amino acids: CASSLVGRGRATEAFF. Written as DNA, the CDR3 is TGTGCCAGCAGTTTAGTAGGCAGGGGTCGGGCCACTGAAGCTTTCTTT. Filled out from reference TRBV28 and TRBJ1-1, the complete variable domain reads DVKVTQSSRYLVKRTGEKVFLECVQDMDHENMFWYRQDPGLGLRLIYFSYDVKMKEKGDIPEGYSVSREKKERFSLILESASTNQTSMYLCASSLVGRGRATEAFFGQGTRLTVV.

The genes are TRBV12-3 or TRBV12-4 and TRBJ1-5; 9 nucleotides align to TRBD1. CDR3 length equals 13 residues. V trimming: 4 bases; J trimming: 7 bases; junction bases outside the gene matches: 2. CDR3 in amino acids: CASSYTGGQPQHF. The CDR3 bases are TGTGCCAGCAGTTACACAGGGGGCCAGCCCCAGCATTTT.

V gene TRBV24-1 combines with J gene TRBJ2-3; D perhaps matches TRBD1 (5 bases). The CDR3 sequence is 14 residues long. CDR1 is KGHDR and CDR2 is SFDVKD in the germline V gene. V gave up 4 bases and J gave up 2 bases, with 9 bases separating them. DNA of the CDR3: TGTGCCACCAGTGAACTCAGGGACACAGATACGCAGTATTTT. It specifies CATSELRDTDTQYF.

This chain uses TRBV3-1 (or the pseudogene TRBV3-2) with TRBJ2-3; D not certain. The CDR3 length is 17 residues. Germline CDR1 and CDR2: LGHDT and YNNKEL (reference sequence). V lost 4 bases and J 1 base, leaving 18 bases between the germline ends. The CDR3 is CASSPDSIRARTDTQYF. In DNA, the CDR3 is TGTGCCAGCAGCCCCGACTCGATTAGAGCGCGCACAGATACGCAGTATTTT.

The chain uses TRBV23-1 and TRBJ2-6, with a tentative D call TRBD2 (5 bases). Being an ORF, TRBV23-1 has a function that is uncertain. Trimming removed 0 bases at V and 0 bases at J, with 30 bases between. The CDR3 spans 24 residues. In DNA, the CDR3 is TGCGCCAGCAGTCAATCGCCGGGGAGTGTTCGGGCGGGCGAAACGAGCTCTGGGGCCAACGTCCTGACTTTC. The encoded protein is CASSQSPGSVRAGETSSGANVLTF.

This chain uses TRBV19 with TRBJ1-5, with a tentative D call TRBD1 (6 bases). This CDR3 is 14 amino acids long. CDR1 and CDR2 (germline): LNHDA, SQIVND (reference sequence). Trimming pared 5 bases from V and 8 bases from J, leaving 16 bases between. CDR3 sequence reads: CASSSRQAGEPQHF. The CDR3 coding sequence is TGTGCCAGTAGTTCCCGACAGGCCGGGGAGCCCCAGCATTTT.

The chain employs TRBV10-3 and TRBJ2-5; 7 bases align to TRBD1. Germline assignment: CDR1 ENHRY and CDR2 SYGVKD. Trimming cost V 5 bases and J 2 bases; bases outside gene matches: 5. This CDR3 region has 14 residues. The CDR3 DNA follows: TGTGCCATCAGTATAGGGGGCGAACAAGAGACCCAGTACTTC. It codes for CAISIGGEQETQYF.

This clone turned up a few times. The genes are TRBV5-1 and TRBJ2-2; D is possibly TRBD1 (6 bases). The CDR3 runs to 16 residues. Germline V gives CDR1 SGHRS, CDR2 YFSETQ. Trimming took off 0 bases at V and 4 bases at J, with 13 bases between the two ends. In nucleotides, the CDR3 is TGCGCCAGCAGCTTGGGCCACAGGGATATCACCGGGGAGCTGTTTTTT. Its protein is CASSLGHRDITGELFF. The full variable domain, in which reference TRBV5-1 and TRBJ2-2 provide the parts outside the CDR3, is KAGVTQTPRYLIKTRGQQVTLSCSPISGHRSVSWYQQTPGQGLQFLFEYFSETQRNKGNFPGRFSGRQFSNSRSEMNVSTLELGDSALYLCASSLGHRDITGELFFGEGSRLTVL.

This chain joins TRBV7-9 and TRBJ1-1; 10 nucleotides agree with TRBD1. Losses at the gene ends were 1 base for V and 7 bases for J; bases not matched to a gene: 6. Germline V CDR1 and CDR2: SEHNR, FQNEAQ (reference sequence). The CDR3 is 15 amino acids. Here the CDR3 DNA reads TGTGCCAGCAGCTTAGGGGGGACAGGGGCGGGTGAAGCTTTCTTT. Residues: CASSLGGTGAGEAFF.

V and J are TRBV25-1 and TRBJ1-6, with no clear D. With 2 bases removed from V and 6 bases from J, the gap between germline ends came to 11 bases. CDR1 MGHDK and CDR2 SYGVNS come from the germline V gene. The CDR3 loop spans 15 amino acids. CDR3 in amino acids: CASSESRWANSPLHF. Written as DNA, the CDR3 is TGTGCCAGCAGTGAAAGCCGGTGGGCTAATTCACCCCTCCACTTT.

The rearrangement uses TRBV27 and TRBJ2-7, with 11 bases that match TRBD2. Per the germline V gene, CDR1 is MNHEY and CDR2 is SMNVEV (reference sequence). The CDR3 runs to 18 residues. The J segment lost 1 base and the V segment lost 3 bases, leaving 11 bases of the junction unmatched. CDR3 DNA: TGTGCCAGCAGTTTCCGATCGGGACTAGCGGCCTTGTCCTACGAGCAGTACTTC. This translates into CASSFRSGLAALSYEQYF.

V and J are TRBV29-1 and TRBJ1-5, with no clear D. The ends were cut back, 1 base at V and 2 bases at J, with 6 bases in the middle. The length of the CDR3 is 13 residues. CDR1 SQVTM and CDR2 ANQGSEA come from the germline V gene. CDR3 in amino acids: CSVEGSGNQPQHF. The DNA of the CDR3 is TGCAGCGTTGAAGGGTCGGGCAATCAGCCCCAGCATTTT.

The count of this clone is one. The V and J genes are TRBV19 and TRBJ1-4, with 7 bases fitting TRBD1. CDR3 length: 14 residues. V trimming: 4 bases; J trimming: 5 bases; junction bases outside the gene matches: 4. Germline CDR1 LNHDA, CDR2 SQIVND (reference sequence). This CDR3 reads CASSKDRPNEKLFF. The DNA for the CDR3 is TGTGCCAGTAGTAAGGACAGGCCAAATGAAAAACTGTTTTTT.

The chain has TRBV4-1 and TRBJ1-1; 7 bases fit TRBD1. There are 14 residues in the CDR3. Germline V gene lookup returns CDR1 MGHRA and CDR2 YSYEKL. V lost 7 bases and J lost 0; bases outside the gene matches: 5. The CDR3 bases are TGCGCCAGCACACCGGGACAGCTGAACACTGAAGCTTTCTTT. Translated: CASTPGQLNTEAFF.

V is TRBV2 and J is TRBJ2-7, with D unresolved. Germline V CDR1 and CDR2: SNHLY, FYNNEI. The CDR3 spans 14 residues. V was shortened by 5 bases and J by 0 bases, with 11 bases between the two germline ends. In nucleotides, the CDR3 is TGTGCCAGCAGTTTTCTAGAAACCTCCTACGAGCAGTACTTC. Protein product: CASSFLETSYEQYF.

The rearrangement joins TRBV14 to TRBJ2-3, with 9 bases identical to TRBD2. There are 18 residues in the CDR3. J was trimmed by 3 bases and V by 5 bases; bases with no gene match: 15. Germline CDR1 SGHDN, CDR2 FVKESK. The CDR3 sequence is CASSTLNLAGSWTDTQYF. In nucleotides, the CDR3 is TGTGCCAGCAGCACCCTTAACCTAGCGGGGAGTTGGACAGATACGCAGTATTTT. The whole variable domain, remainder taken from reference TRBV14 and TRBJ2-3, is EAGVTQFPSHSVIEKGQTVTLRCDPISGHDNLYWYRRVMGKEIKFLLHFVKESKQDESGMPNNRFLAERTGGTYSTLKVQPAELEDSGVYFCASSTLNLAGSWTDTQYFGPGTRLTVL.